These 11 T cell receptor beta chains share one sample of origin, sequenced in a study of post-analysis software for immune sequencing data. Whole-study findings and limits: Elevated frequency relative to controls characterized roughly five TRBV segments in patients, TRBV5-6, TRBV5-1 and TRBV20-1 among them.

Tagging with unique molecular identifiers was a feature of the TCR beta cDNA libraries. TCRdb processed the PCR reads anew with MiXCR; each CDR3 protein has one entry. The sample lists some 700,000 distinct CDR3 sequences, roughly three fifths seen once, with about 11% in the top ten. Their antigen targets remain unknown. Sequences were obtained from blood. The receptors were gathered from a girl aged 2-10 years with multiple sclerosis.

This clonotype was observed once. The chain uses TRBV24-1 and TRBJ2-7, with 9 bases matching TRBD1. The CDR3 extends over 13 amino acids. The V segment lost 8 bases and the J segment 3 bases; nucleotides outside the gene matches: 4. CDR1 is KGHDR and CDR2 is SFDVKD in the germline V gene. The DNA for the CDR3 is TGTGCCACCACTCCGGGACAGGGCTACGAGCAGTACTTC. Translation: CATTPGQGYEQYF.

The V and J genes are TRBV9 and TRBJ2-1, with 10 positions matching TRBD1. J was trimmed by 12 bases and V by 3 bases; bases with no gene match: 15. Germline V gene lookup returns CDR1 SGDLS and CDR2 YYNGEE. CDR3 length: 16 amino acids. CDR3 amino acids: CASSAGQGLVSLGQFF. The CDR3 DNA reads TGTGCCAGCAGCGCGGGACAGGGGTTGGTTAGTCTCGGGCAGTTCTTC. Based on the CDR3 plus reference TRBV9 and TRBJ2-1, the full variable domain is DSGVTQTPKHLITATGQRVTLRCSPRSGDLSVYWYQQSLDQGLQFLIQYYNGEERAKGNILERFSAQQFPDLHSELNLSSLELGDSALYFCASSAGQGLVSLGQFFGPGTRLTVL.

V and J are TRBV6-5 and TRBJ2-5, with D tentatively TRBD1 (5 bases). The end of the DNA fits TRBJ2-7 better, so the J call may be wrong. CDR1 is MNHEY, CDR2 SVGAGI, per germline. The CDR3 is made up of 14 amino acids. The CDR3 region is CASSSWQGGGEQYF. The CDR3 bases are TGTGCCAGCAGTTCTTGGCAGGGTGGCGGCGAGCAGTACTTC.

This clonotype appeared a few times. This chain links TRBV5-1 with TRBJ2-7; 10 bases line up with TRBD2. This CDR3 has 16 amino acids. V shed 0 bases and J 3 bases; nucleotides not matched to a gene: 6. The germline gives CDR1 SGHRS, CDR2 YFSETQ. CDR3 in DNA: TGCGCCAGCAGCTTGGGGAGCGGGAGGGGAAACTACGAGCAGTACTTC. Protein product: CASSLGSGRGNYEQYF. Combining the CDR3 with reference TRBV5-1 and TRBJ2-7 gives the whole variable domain KAGVTQTPRYLIKTRGQQVTLSCSPISGHRSVSWYQQTPGQGLQFLFEYFSETQRNKGNFPGRFSGRQFSNSRSEMNVSTLELGDSALYLCASSLGSGRGNYEQYFGPGTRLTVT.

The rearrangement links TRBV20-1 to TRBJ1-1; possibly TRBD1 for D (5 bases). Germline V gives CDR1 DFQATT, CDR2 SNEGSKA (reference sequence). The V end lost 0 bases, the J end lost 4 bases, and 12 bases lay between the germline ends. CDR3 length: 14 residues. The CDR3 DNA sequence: TGCAGTGCTAGAGATTGGGGGGAGATCACTGAAGCTTTCTTT. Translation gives CSARDWGEITEAFF.

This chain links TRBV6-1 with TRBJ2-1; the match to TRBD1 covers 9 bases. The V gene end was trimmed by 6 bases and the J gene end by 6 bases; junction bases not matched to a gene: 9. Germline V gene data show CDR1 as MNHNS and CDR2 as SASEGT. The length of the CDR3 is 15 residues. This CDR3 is CASSPGQGALNEQFF. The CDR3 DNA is TGTGCCAGCAGCCCGGGACAGGGCGCCCTCAATGAGCAGTTCTTC.

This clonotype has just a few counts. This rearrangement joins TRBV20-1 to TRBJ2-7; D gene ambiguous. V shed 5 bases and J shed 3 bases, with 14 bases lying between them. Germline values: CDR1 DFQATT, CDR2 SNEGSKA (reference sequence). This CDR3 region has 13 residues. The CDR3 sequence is CSARITPFYEQYF. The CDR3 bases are TGCAGTGCTCGGATTACCCCCTTCTACGAGCAGTACTTC.

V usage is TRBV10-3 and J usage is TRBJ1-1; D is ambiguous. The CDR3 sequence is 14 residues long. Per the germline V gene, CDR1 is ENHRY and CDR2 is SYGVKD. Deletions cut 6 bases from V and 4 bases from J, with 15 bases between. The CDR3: CAIRATIPGTEAFF. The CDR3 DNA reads TGTGCCATCAGGGCGACAATACCGGGCACTGAAGCTTTCTTT.

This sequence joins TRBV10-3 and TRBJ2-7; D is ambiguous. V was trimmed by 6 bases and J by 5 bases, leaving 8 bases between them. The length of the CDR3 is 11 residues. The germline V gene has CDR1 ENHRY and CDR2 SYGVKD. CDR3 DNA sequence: TGTGCCATCAGACAGACGGACGAGCAGTACTTC. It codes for CAIRQTDEQYF.

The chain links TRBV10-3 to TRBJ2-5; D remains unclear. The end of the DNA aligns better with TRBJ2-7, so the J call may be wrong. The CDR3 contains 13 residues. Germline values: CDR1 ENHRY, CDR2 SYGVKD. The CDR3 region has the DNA TGTGCCATCAGTGAGGGCCTCCGCTACGAGCAGTACTTC. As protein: CAISEGLRYEQYF.

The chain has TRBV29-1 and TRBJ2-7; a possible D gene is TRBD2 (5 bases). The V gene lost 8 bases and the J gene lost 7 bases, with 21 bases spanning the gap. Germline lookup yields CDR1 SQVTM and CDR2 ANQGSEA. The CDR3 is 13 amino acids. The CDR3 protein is CSLQEVLGNEQYF. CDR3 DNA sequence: TGCAGCCTTCAGGAGGTTCTCGGCAATGAGCAGTACTTC.